The clone carrying this TCR beta chain was seen only once. The source of the sample is a study of blood T cell repertoires in COVID-19. Losses at the gene ends were 3 bases for V and 1 base for J; bases not matched to a gene: 1. Germline loops: CDR1 SGHAT, CDR2 FQNNGV. CDR3 size: 14 residues. Assay: immunoSEQ multiplex PCR; the TCRdb copy retains only in-frame clones and omits some. The table has approximately 100,000 clones, over 80% seen once. This clonotype originated in a woman aged 55-70 years with acute or convalescent COVID-19. This chain links TRBV11-2 with TRBJ2-3; 7 positions agree with TRBD2. The sequencing input was peripheral blood. CDR3 in amino acids: CASSFTSGTDTQYF. The CDR3 DNA sequence: TGTGCCAGCAGCTTTACTAGCGGCACAGATACGCAGTATTTT.